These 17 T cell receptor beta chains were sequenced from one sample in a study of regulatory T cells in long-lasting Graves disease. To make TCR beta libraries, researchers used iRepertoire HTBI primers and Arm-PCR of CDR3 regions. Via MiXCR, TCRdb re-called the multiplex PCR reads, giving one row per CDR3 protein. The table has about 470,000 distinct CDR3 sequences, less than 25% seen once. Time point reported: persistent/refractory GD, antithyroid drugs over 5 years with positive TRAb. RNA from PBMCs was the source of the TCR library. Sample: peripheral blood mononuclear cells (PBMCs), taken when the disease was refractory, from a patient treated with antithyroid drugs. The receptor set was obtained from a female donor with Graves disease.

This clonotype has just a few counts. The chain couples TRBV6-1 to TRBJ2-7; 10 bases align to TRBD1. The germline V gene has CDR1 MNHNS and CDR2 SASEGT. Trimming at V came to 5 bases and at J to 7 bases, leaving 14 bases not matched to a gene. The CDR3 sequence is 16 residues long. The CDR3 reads CASSTLPGTGEFEQYF. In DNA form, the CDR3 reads TGTGCCAGCAGTACCCTCCCCGGGACAGGGGAATTTGAGCAGTACTTC.

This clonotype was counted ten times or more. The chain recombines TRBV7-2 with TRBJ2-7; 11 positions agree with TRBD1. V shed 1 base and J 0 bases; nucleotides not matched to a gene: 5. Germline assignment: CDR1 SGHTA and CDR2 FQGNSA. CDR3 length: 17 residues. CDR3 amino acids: CASSLEGQGVSSYEQYF. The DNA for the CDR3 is TGTGCCAGCAGCTTAGAGGGACAGGGGGTAAGCTCCTACGAGCAGTACTTC.

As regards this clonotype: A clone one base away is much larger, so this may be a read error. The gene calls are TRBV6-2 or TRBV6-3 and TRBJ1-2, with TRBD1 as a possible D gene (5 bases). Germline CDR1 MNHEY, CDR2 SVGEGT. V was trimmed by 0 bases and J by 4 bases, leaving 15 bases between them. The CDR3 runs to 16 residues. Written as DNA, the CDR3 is TGTGCCAGCAGTTACTCGAAACGGGGCGCCGGCTATGGCTACACCTTC. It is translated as CASSYSKRGAGYGYTF.

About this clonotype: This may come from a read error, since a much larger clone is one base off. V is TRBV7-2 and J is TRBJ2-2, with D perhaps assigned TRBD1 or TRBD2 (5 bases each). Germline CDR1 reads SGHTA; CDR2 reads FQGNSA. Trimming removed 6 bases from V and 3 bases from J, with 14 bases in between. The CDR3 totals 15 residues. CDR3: CASRRGSTDTGELFF. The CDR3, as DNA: TGTGCCAGCAGGAGGGGCTCAACAGACACCGGGGAGCTGTTTTTT.

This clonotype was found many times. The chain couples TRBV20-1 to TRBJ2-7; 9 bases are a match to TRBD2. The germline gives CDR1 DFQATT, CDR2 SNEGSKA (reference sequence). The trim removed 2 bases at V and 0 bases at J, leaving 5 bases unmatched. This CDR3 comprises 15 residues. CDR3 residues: CSARRLADLSYEQYF. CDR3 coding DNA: TGCAGTGCTAGACGACTAGCGGACCTCTCCTACGAGCAGTACTTC.

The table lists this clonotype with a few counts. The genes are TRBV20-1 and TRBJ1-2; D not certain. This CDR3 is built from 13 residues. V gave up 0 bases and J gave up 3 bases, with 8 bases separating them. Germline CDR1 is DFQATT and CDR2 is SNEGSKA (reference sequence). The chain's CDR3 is CSARDGLHYGYTF. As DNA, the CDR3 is TGCAGTGCTAGAGATGGTCTTCACTATGGCTACACCTTC.

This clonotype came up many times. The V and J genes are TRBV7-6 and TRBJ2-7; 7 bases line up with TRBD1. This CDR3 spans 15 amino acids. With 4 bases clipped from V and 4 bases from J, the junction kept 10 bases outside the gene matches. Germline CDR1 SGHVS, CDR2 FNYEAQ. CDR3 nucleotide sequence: TGTGCCAGCAGCTCCGCGAAGGGGGCGGAATACGAGCAGTACTTC. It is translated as CASSSAKGAEYEQYF.

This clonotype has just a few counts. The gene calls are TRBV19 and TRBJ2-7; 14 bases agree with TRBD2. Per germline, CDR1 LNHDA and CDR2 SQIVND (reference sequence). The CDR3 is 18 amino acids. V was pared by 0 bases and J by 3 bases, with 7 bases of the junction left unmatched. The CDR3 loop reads CASSIDFAGTSGSYEQYF. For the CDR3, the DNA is TGTGCCAGTAGTATAGACTTTGCCGGGACTAGCGGGAGCTACGAGCAGTACTTC.

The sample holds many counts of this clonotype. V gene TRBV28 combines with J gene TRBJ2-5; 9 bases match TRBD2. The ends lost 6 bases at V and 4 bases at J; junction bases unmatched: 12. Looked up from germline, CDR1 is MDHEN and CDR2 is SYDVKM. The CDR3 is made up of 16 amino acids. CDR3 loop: CASRIFGGRGGETQYF. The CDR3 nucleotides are TGTGCCAGCAGAATATTCGGCGGGAGGGGGGGAGAGACCCAGTACTTC.

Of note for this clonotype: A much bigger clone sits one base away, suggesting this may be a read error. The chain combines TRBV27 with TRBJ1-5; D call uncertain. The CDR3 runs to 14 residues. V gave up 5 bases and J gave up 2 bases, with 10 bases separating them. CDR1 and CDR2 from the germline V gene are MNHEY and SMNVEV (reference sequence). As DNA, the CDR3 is TGTGCCAGCAGTATCGACAACGGCAATCAGCCCCAGCATTTT. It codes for CASSIDNGNQPQHF.

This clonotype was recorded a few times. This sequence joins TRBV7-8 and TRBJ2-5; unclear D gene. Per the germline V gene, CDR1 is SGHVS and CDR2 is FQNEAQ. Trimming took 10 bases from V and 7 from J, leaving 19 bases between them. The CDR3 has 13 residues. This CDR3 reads CANSRPNIGTQYF. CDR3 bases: TGTGCCAACAGTCGCCCGAATATAGGGACCCAGTACTTC.

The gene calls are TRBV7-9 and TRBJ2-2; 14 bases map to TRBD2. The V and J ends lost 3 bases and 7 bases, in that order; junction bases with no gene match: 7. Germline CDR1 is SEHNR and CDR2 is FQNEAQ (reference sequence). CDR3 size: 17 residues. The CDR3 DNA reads TGTGCCAGCAGCTTTAGACTAGCGGGAGGGCCCTTCGGGGAGCTGTTTTTT. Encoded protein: CASSFRLAGGPFGELFF.

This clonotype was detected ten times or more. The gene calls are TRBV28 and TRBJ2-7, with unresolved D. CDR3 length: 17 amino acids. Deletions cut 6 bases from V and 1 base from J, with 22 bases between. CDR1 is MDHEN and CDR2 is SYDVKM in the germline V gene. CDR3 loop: CASSPVFPRDKSYEQYF. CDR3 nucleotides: TGTGCCAGCAGCCCTGTTTTCCCCCGAGACAAATCCTACGAGCAGTACTTC.

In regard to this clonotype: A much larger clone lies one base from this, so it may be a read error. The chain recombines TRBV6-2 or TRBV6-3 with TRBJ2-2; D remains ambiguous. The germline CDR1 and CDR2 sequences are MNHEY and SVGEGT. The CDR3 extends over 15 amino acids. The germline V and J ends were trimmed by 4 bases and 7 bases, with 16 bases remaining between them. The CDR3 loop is CASSFANYPIGELFF. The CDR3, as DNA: TGTGCCAGCAGTTTCGCTAACTACCCCATCGGGGAGCTGTTTTTT.

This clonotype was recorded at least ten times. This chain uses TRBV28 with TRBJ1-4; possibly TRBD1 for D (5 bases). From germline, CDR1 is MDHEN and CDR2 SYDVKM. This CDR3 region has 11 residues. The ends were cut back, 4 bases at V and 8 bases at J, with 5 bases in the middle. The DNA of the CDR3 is TGTGCCAGCAGTTGGGGGGAAAAACTGTTTTTT. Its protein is CASSWGEKLFF.

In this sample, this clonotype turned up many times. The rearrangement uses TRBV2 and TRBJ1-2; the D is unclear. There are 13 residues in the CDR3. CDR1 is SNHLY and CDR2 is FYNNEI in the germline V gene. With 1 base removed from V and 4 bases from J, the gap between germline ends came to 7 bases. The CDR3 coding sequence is TGTGCCAGCAGTGAAGGTCCAGGCTATGGCTACACCTTC. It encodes CASSEGPGYGYTF.

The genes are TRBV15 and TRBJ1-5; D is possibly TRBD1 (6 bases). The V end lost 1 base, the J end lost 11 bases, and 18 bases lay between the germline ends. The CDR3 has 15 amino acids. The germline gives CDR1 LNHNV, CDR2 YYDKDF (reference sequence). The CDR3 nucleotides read TGTGCCACCAGCAGAGGGAGGACAGTGGATGGGTCCCAGCATTTT. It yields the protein CATSRGRTVDGSQHF.